One TCR beta chain is described in this entry. What it binds is not known. This CDR3 is 15 amino acids long. CDR1 and CDR2 (germline): SEHNR, FQNEAQ (reference sequence). Trimming left V 1 base short and J 1 base short, with 8 bases between. This specimen comes from a study of CD8 T cells in ankylosing spondylitis. Quantitative 5'-RACE with molecular barcodes produced the TCR beta libraries. MiXCR was run by TCRdb on the 5' RACE reads, yielding one entry per CDR3 protein. The repertoire includes a few hundred thousand distinct CDR3 sequences, roughly a tenth of them detected once, and 6% to 7.5% sits in the top ten. Study-wide results and limits: The authors found the disease-linked clones to be CD8+ and relatively rare in peripheral blood. In synovial fluid and blood from reactive arthritis, some motif variants were previously reported.

Source material: blood, either unsorted or a sorted T cell fraction (not recorded which). This sequence was found in a male donor with ankylosing spondylitis or in good health (not recorded which). The chain has TRBV7-9 and TRBJ2-1; D call uncertain. The DNA for the CDR3 is TGTGCCAGCAGCTTAGGGAGACCGTCCTACAATGAGCAGTTCTTC. Protein sequence: CASSLGRPSYNEQFF. Filled out from reference TRBV7-9 and TRBJ2-1, the complete variable domain reads DTGVSQNPRHKITKRGQNVTFRCDPISEHNRLYWYRQTLGQGPEFLTYFQNEAQLEKSRLLSDRFSAERPKGSFSTLEIQRTEQGDSAMYLCASSLGRPSYNEQFFGPGTRLTVL.